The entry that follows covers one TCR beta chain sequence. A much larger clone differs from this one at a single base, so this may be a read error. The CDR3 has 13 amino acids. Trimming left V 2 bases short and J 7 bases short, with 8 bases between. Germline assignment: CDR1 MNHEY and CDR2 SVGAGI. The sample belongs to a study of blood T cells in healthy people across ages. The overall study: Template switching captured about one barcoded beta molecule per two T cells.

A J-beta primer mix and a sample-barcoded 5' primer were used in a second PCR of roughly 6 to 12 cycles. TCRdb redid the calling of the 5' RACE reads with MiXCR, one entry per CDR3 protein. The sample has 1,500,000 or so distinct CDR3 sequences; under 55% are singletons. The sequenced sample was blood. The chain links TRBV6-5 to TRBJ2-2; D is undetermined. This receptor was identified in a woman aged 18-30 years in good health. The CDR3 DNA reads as TGTGCCAGCAGTTACAGGGAATTCGGGGAGCTGTTTTTT. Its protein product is CASSYREFGELFF.